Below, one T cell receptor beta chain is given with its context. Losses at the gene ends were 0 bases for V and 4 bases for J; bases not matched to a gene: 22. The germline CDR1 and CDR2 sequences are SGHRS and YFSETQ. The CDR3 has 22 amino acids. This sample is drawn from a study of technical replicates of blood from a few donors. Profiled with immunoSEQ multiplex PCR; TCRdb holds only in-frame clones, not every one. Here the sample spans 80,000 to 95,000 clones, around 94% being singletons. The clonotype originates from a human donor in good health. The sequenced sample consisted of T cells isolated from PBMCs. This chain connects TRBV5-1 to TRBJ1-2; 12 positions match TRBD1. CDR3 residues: CASSLDPWDRGRDSTLAYGYTF. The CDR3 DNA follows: TGCGCCAGCAGCTTGGATCCTTGGGACAGGGGGCGCGATTCTACACTCGCCTATGGCTACACCTTC.